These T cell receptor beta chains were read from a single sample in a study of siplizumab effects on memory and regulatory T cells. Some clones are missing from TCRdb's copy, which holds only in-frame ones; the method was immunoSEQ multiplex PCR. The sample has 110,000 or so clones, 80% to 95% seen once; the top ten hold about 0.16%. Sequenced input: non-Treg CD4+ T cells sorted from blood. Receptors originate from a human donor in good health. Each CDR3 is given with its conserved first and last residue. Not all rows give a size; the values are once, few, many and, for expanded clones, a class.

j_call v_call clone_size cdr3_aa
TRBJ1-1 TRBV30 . CAWQRTGNTEAFF
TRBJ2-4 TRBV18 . CASSPSTGRDIQYF
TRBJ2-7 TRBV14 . CASSQGAGGAGEQYF
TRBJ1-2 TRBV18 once CASSGVGGVDGYTF
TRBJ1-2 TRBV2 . CASSFYGGTNYGYTF
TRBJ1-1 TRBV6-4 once CASSETGRERHLAFF
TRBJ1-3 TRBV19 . CASSSVYLSGNTIYF
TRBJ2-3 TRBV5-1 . CASSFGLAGANDLGDTQYF
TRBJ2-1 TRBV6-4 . CATFQLAGVVEQFF
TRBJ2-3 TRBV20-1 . CSAGKVDTQYF
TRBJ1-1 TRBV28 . CASRTTGYPEAFF
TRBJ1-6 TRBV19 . CASWSSYNSPLHF
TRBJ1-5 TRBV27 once CASRAGTGANQPQHF
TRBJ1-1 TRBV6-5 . CASSSGTNTEAFF
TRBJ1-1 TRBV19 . CASSILGGQNTEAFF
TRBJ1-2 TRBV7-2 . CASSRTGQASDLYGYTF
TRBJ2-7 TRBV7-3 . CASSLNQGTYEQYF
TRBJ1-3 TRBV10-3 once CAISESMSGQASGNTIYF
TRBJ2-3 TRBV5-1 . CASSIRTSGLSTDTQYF
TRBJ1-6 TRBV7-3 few CASSDGLGNSPLHF
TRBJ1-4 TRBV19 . CASSIRGGEKLFF
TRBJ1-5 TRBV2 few CASNKDGNQPQHF
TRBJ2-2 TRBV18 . CASSWNAWAPGLGGSLFAGELFF
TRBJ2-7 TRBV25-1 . CASSEPPGGSGNEQYF
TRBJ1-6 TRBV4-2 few CASSQDFQGRQNSPLHF
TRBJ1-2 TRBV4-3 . CASSQDAQANYGYTF
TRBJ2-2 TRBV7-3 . CASSLMKGPGELFF
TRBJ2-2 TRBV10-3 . CAMEGDTGELFF
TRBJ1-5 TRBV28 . CASSLDRGPQPQHF
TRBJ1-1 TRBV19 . CASSIMGGNTEAFF
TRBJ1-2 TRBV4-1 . CASSLGQGADYGYTF
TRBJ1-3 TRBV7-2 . CASSSLGGLVSGNTIYF
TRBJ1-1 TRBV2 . CASVLDSNSEAFF
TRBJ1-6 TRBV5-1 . CASSWTGDYSPLHF
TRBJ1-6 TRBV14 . CASSLNALLGPLHF
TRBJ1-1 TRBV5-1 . CASSLGQMNTEAFF
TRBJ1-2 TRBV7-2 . CASSRKTGDNYGYTF